This TCR beta chain emerged from a study of OX40 agonist ivuxolimab in advanced cancers. As for the study in general: The dose-escalation cohort was around 83% male, with a mean age of 60 years, ranging about 23 to 90.

A remark on this clone: Its antigen is still unknown.

Germline assignment: CDR1 GTSNPN and CDR2 SVGIG (reference sequence). The CDR3 consists of 11 residues. With 5 bases removed from V and 1 base from J, the gap between germline ends came to 6 bases. Sequencing used immunoSEQ multiplex PCR; TCRdb keeps in-frame clones, though not all of them. The sample shows around 30,000 clones, about four fifths of them seen only once. General study points: At 0.1 to 3.0 mg/kg and by week 6, CD4+ and CD8+ T cells in the blood had expanded clonally. With doses of 0.1-3.0 mg/kg, partial responders showed among the lowest clonal expansion. In general, CD8+ T cells held more expanded clones than CD4+ did, on average.

This TCR was sampled from an adult with an advanced solid tumor such as melanoma, head and neck, liver or kidney cancer. This chain links TRBV30 with TRBJ2-7; D remains unclear. The source was CD4+ or CD8+ T cells sorted from blood, collected in a trial of the OX40 agonist ivuxolimab. The CDR3 loop is CAWASSYEQYF. CDR3 coding DNA: TGTGCCTGGGCCTCATCCTACGAGCAGTACTTC.